One sample yielded the 3 T cell receptor beta chains listed below, sequenced in a study of a mutant IDH1 vaccine in newly diagnosed glioma (TCRdb year 2021). Taken with the paper, the label for time point translates to: baseline, week 1 (first vaccination visit). The treatment or condition label, read with the paper, signifies: pre-vaccination baseline after standard-of-care therapy. Receptors were amplified or captured by the immunoSEQ multiplex PCR assay. TCRdb holds this immuneACCESS table with in-frame rearrangements only. Some clones are missing; in checked studies, unresolved V genes explain under half, and the rest has no known cause. The sample profile shows about 92,000 clones; 83% of them were found once. 7.4% of the sample belongs to the ten largest clones. The sample was PBMCs, taken from a glioma patient treated with radiotherapy, temozolomide or both. Receptors were obtained from a woman aged 45 to 65 with glioma.

V usage is TRBV5-1 and J usage is TRBJ1-1; no reliable D call. CDR3 length: 13 amino acids. Germline lookup yields CDR1 SGHRS and CDR2 YFSETQ. The V gene lost 3 bases and the J gene lost 3 bases, with 9 bases spanning the gap. CDR3 residues: CASSSDFDTEAFF. DNA of the CDR3: TGCGCCAGCAGCTCCGACTTCGACACTGAAGCTTTCTTT.

Only a few counts were recorded for this clone. The CDR3: CASSVGPNTGELFF. CDR3 nucleotides: TGTGCCAGCAGCGTAGGACCGAACACCGGGGAGCTGTTTTTT. The chain is built from TRBV9 and TRBJ2-2; D is unresolved. Between the trimmed V and J ends, which lost 0 bases and 0 bases, there was a span of 3 bases. The CDR3 loop spans 14 amino acids. The V gene's germline CDR1 is SGDLS and CDR2 YYNGEE. Supplemented by reference TRBV9 and TRBJ2-2, the full variable domain reads DSGVTQTPKHLITATGQRVTLRCSPRSGDLSVYWYQQSLDQGLQFLIQYYNGEERAKGNILERFSAQQFPDLHSELNLSSLELGDSALYFCASSVGPNTGELFFGEGSRLTVL.

This chain joins TRBV5-5 and TRBJ1-5, with 7 bases that match TRBD1. The CDR3 is made up of 14 amino acids. Germline assignment: CDR1 SGHKS and CDR2 YYEKEE (reference sequence). V was clipped by 4 bases and J by 5 bases; unmatched bases: 6. The CDR3 region is CASSPGQLYQPQHF. CDR3 in DNA: TGTGCCAGCAGCCCGGGACAGTTGTATCAGCCCCAGCATTTT.